Many counts were recorded for the clone carrying this T cell receptor (beta chain). TCRdb reprocessed the RACE reads with MiXCR, giving one entry per CDR3 protein. This table has approximately 350,000 distinct CDR3 sequences, around 6.9% appearing once. These data originate in a study of human T cells and chemical hapten exposure. As to time point: patch test 1, 2 weeks after DPC sensitization. As to treatment: therapeutic diphenylcyclopropenone sensitization with weekly scalp DPC. Germline values: CDR1 SQVTM, CDR2 ANQGSEA. This CDR3 is 13 amino acids long. V was cut by 0 bases and J by 4 bases, with 8 bases left in between.

The gene calls are TRBV29-1 and TRBJ2-3; no clear D gene. The starting material was whole blood, obtained in connection with sensitization to the hapten diphenylcyclopropenone (DPC). The sequence was collected from a woman under 30 with alopecia areata. Some clones in this sample may be carry-over from other donors' samples. CDR3 loop: CSVEESGADTQYF. As DNA, the CDR3 is TGCAGCGTTGAAGAATCCGGCGCAGATACGCAGTATTTT.